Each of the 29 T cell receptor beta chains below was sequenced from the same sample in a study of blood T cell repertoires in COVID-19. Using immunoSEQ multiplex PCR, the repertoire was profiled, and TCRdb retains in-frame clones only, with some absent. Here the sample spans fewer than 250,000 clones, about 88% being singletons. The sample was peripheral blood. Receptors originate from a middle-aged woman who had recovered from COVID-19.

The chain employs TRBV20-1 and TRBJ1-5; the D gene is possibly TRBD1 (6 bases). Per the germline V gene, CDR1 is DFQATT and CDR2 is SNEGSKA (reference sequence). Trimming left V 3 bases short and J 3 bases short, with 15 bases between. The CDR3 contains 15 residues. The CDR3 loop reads CSASDAGALNQPQHF. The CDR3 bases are TGCAGTGCTAGTGACGCGGGGGCCCTCAATCAGCCCCAGCATTTT.

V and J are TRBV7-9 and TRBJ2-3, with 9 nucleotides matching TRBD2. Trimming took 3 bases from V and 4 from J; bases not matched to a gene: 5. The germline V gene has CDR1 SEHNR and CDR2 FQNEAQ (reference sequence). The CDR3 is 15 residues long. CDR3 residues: CASSLEIAGADTQYF. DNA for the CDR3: TGTGCCAGCAGCTTGGAAATAGCGGGAGCAGATACGCAGTATTTT.

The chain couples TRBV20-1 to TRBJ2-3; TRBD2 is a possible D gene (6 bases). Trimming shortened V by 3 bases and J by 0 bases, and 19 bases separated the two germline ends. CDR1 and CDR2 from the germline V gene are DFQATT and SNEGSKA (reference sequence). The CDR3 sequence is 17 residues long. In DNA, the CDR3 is TGCAGTGCTAGTGGAGCTATTCGGGGGTCTAGCACAGATACGCAGTATTTT. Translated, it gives CSASGAIRGSSTDTQYF.

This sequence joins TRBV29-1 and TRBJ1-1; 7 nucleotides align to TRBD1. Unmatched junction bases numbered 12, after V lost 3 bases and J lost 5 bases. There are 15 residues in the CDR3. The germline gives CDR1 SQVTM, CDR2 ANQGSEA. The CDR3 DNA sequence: TGCAGCGTTGAGGTAAGGGGGCGAGGGAGGACTGAAGCTTTCTTT. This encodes CSVEVRGRGRTEAFF.

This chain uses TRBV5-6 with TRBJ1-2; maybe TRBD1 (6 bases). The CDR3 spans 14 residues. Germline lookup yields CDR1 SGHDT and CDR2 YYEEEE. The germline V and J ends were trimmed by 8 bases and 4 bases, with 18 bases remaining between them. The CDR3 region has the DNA TGTGCCAGTACCCAGGGGAGCTCGACCTATGGCTACACCTTC. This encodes CASTQGSSTYGYTF.

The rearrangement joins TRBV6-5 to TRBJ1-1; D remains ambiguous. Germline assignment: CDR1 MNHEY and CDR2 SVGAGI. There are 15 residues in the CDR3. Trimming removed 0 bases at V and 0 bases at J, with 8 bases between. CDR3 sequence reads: CASSYSRGMNTEAFF. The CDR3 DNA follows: TGTGCCAGCAGTTACTCGAGAGGAATGAACACTGAAGCTTTCTTT.

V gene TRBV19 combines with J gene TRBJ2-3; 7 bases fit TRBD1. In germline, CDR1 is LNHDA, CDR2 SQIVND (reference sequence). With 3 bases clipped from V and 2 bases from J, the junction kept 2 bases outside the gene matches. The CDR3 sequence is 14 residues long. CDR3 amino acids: CASSMRGHTDTQYF. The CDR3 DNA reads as TGTGCCAGTAGTATGAGGGGGCACACAGATACGCAGTATTTT.

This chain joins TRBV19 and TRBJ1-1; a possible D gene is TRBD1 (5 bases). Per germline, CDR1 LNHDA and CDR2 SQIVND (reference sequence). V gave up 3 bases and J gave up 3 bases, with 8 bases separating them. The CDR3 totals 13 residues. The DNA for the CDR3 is TGTGCCAGTAGTATGGGGGGATACACTGAAGCTTTCTTT. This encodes CASSMGGYTEAFF.

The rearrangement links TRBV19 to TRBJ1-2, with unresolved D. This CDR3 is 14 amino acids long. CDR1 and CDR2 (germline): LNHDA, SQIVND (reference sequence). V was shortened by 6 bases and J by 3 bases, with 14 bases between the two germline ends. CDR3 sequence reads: CASRPGLGYYGYTF. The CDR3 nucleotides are TGTGCCAGTAGGCCCGGGTTAGGATACTATGGCTACACCTTC.

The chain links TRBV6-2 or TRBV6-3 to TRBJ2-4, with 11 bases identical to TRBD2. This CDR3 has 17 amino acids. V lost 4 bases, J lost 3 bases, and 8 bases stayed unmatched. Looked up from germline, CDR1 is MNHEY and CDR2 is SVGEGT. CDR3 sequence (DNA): TGTGCCAGCAGTTCTCCATGGACTAGCGGGCGCAAAAACATTCAGTACTTC. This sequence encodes CASSSPWTSGRKNIQYF.

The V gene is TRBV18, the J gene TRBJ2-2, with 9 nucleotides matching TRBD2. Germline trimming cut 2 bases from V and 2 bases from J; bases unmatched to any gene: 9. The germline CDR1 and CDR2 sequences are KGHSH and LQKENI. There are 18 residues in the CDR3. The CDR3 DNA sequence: TGTGCCAGCTCACCAAACTCCCCCGGGACTAGCAACACCGGGGAGCTGTTTTTT. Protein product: CASSPNSPGTSNTGELFF.

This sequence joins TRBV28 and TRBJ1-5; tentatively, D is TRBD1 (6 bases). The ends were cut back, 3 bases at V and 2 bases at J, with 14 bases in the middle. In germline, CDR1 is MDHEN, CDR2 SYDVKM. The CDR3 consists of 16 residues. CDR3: CASSLVPRGGNQPQHF. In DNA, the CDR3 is TGTGCCAGCAGTTTGGTCCCCAGGGGAGGCAATCAGCCCCAGCATTTT.

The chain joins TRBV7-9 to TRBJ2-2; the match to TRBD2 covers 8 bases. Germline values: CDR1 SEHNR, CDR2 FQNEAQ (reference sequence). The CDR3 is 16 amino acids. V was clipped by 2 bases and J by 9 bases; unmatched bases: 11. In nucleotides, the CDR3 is TGTGCCAGCAGCTTAATGGCGGGAGGAATCGCTAGGGAGCTGTTTTTT. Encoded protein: CASSLMAGGIARELFF.

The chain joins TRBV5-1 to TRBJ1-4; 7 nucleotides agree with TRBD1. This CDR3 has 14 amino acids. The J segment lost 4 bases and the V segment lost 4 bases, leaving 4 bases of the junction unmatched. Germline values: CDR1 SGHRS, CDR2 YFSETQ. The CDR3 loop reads CASSEAGGNEKLFF. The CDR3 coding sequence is TGCGCCAGCAGCGAAGCAGGGGGTAATGAAAAACTGTTTTTT. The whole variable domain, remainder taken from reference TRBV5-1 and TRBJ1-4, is KAGVTQTPRYLIKTRGQQVTLSCSPISGHRSVSWYQQTPGQGLQFLFEYFSETQRNKGNFPGRFSGRQFSNSRSEMNVSTLELGDSALYLCASSEAGGNEKLFFGSGTQLSVL.

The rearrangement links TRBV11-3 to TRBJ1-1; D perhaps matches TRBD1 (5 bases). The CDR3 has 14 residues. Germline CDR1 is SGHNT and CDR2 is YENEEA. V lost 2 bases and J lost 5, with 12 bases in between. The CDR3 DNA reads TGTGCCAGCAGCTTACATGGGGCGGGAACTGAAGCTTTCTTT. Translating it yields CASSLHGAGTEAFF.

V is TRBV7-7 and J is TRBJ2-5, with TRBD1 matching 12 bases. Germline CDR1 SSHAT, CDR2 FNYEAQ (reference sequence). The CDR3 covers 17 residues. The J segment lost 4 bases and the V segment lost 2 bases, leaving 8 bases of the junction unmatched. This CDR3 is CASSLSLGQGARETQYF. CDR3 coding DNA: TGTGCCAGCAGCTTAAGCCTGGGACAGGGGGCGAGAGAGACCCAGTACTTC. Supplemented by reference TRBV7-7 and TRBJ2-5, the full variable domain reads GAGVSQSPRYKVTKRGQDVTLRCDPISSHATLYWYQQALGQGPEFLTYFNYEAQPDKSGLPSDRFSAERPEGSISTLTIQRTEQRDSAMYRCASSLSLGQGARETQYFGPGTRLLVL.

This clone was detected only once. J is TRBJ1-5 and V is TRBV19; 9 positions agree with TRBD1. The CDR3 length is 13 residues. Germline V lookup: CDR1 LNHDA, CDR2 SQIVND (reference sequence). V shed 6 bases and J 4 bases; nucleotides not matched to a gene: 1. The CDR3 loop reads CASRGQGNQPQHF. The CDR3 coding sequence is TGTGCCAGTAGGGGACAGGGTAATCAGCCCCAGCATTTT.

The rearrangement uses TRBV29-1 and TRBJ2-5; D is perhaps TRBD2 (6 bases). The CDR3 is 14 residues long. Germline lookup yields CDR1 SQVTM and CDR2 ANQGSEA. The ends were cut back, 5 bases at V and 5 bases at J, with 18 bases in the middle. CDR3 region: CSVKGTRVGETQYF. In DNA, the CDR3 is TGCAGCGTTAAGGGGACTCGAGTGGGGGAGACCCAGTACTTC. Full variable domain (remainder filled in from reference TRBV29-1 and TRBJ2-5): SAVISQKPSRDICQRGTSLTIQCQVDSQVTMMFWYRQQPGQSLTLIATANQGSEATYESGFVIDKFPISRPNLTFSTLTVSNMSPEDSSIYLCSVKGTRVGETQYFGPGTRLLVL.

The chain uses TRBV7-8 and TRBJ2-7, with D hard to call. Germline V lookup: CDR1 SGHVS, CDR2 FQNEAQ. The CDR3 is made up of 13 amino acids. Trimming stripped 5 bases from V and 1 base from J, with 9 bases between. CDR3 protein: CASSEVPSYEQYF. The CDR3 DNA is TGTGCCAGCAGCGAGGTCCCATCCTACGAGCAGTACTTC.

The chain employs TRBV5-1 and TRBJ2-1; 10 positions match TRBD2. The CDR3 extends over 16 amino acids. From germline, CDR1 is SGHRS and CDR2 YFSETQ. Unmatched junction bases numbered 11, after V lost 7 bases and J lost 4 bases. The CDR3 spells CASPLAPSGSYNEQFF. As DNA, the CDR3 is TGCGCCAGCCCACTCGCGCCTAGCGGGAGTTACAATGAGCAGTTCTTC.

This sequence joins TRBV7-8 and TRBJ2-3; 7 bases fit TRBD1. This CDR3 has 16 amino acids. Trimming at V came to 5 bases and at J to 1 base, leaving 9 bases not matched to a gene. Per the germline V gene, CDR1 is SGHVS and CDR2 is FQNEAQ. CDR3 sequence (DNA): TGTGCCAGCAGCCCCGCGACAGGGCTCCGCACAGATACGCAGTATTTT. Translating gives CASSPATGLRTDTQYF.

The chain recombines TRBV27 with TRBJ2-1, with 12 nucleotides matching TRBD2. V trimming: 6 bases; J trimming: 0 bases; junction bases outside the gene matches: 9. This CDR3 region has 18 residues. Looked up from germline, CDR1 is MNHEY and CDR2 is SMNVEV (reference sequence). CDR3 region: CASRTGTSGYSSYNEQFF. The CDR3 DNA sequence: TGTGCCAGCAGGACCGGGACTAGCGGGTATAGCTCCTACAATGAGCAGTTCTTC.

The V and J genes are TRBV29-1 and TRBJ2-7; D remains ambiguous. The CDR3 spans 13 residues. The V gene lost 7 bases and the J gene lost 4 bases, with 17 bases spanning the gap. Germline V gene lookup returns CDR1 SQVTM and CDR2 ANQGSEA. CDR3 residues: CSGGRGPPYEQYF. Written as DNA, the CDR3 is TGCAGCGGTGGCCGAGGCCCACCTTACGAGCAGTACTTC.

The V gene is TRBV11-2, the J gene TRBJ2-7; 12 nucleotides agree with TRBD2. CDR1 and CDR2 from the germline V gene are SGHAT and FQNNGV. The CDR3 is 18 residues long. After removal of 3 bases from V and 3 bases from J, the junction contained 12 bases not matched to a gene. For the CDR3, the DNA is TGTGCCAGCAGCTTTCAACCCCCTCTAGCGGGAGGGCTCTACGAGCAGTACTTC. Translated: CASSFQPPLAGGLYEQYF.

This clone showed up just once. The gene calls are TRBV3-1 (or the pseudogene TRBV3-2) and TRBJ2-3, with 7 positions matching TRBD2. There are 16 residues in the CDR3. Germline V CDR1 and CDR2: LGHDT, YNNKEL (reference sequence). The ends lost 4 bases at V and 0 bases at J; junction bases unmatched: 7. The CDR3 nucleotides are TGTGCCAGCAGCCCTCCCAATAGCGGGAGCACAGATACGCAGTATTTT. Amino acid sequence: CASSPPNSGSTDTQYF.

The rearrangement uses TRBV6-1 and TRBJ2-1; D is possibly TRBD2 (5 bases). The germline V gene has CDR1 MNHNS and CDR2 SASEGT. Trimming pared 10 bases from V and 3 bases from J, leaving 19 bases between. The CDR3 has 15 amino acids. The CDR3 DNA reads TGTGCCACCCAAAATAGGGCGGGTCTCTACAATGAGCAGTTCTTC. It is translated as CATQNRAGLYNEQFF.

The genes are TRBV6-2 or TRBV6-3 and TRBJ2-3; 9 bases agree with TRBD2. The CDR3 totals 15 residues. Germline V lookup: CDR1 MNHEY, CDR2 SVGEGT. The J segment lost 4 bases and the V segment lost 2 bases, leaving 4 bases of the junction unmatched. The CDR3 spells CASSYVLAGPDTQYF. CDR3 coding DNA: TGTGCCAGCAGTTACGTCCTAGCGGGACCAGATACGCAGTATTTT.

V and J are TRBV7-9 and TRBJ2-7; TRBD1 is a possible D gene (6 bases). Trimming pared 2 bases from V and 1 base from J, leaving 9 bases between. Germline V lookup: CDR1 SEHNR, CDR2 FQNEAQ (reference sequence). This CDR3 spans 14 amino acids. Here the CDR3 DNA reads TGTGCCAGCAGCTTAACCGGGACATCCTACGAGCAGTACTTC. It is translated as CASSLTGTSYEQYF.

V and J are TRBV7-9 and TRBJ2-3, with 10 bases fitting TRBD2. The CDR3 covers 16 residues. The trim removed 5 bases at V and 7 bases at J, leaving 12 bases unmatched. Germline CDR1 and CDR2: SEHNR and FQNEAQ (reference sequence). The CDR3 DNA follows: TGTGCCAGCAGCCGGCGGGTAGCGGGAGGCGAAAATACGCAGTATTTT. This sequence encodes CASSRRVAGGENTQYF.